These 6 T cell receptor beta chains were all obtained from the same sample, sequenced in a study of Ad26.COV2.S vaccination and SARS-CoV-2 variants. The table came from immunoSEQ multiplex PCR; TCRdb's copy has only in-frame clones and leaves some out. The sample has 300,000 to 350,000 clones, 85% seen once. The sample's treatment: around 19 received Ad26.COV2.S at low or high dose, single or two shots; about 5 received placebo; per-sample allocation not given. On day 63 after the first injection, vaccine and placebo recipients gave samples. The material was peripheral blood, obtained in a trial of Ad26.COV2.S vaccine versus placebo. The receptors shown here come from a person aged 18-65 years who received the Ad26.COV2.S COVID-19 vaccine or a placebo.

The CDR3 DNA reads TGTGCCATCAGCCGCGGACAGGGGGACGCTAGAGACACTGAAGCTTTCTTT. It codes for CAISRGQGDARDTEAFF. This rearrangement joins TRBV10-3 to TRBJ1-1, with TRBD1 matching over 10 bases. V lost 6 bases, J lost 3 bases, and 13 bases stayed unmatched. CDR1 ENHRY and CDR2 SYGVKD come from the germline V gene. CDR3 length: 17 amino acids.

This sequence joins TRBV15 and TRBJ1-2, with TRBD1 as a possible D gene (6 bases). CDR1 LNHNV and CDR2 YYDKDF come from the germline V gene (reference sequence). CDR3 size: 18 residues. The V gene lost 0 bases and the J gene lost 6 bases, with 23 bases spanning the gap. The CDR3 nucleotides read TGTGCCACCAGCAGAGAAAAAAGTATGGTGGGGGGCGTACATGGCTACACCTTC. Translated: CATSREKSMVGGVHGYTF.

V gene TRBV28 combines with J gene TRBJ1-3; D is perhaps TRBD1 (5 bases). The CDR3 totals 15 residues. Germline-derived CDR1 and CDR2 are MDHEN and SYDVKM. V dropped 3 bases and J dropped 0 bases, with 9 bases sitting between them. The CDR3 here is CASSFRRGSGNTIYF. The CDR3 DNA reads TGTGCCAGCAGTTTCAGGAGGGGCTCTGGAAACACCATATATTTT.

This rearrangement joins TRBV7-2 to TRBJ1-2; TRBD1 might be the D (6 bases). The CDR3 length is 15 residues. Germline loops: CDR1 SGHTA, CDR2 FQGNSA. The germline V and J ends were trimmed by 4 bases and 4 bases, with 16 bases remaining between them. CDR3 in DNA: TGTGCCAGCAGCTCAAGGGGGGGAGGAGTCTATGGCTACACCTTC. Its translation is CASSSRGGGVYGYTF.

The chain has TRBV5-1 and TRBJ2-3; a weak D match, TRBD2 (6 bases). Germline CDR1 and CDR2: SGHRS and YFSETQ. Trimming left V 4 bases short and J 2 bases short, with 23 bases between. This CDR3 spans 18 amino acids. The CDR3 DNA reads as TGCGCCAGCAGCCTCCAATGGTTTCGGGGACTCCACACAGATACGCAGTATTTT. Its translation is CASSLQWFRGLHTDTQYF.

The CDR3 here is CASSPDASVTDTQYF. As DNA, the CDR3 is TGTGCCAGCAGCCCGGATGCTAGTGTCACAGATACGCAGTATTTT. The chain combines TRBV7-3 with TRBJ2-3; the D is unclear. Deletions cut 5 bases from V and 2 bases from J, with 14 bases between. Germline V gene lookup returns CDR1 SGHTA and CDR2 FQGTGA. CDR3 length: 15 amino acids.